What follows are 31 T cell receptor beta chains derived from one specimen sequenced in a study of cytomegalovirus exposure and HLA in healthy donors. Libraries were prepared by immunoSEQ multiplex PCR; TCRdb keeps only in-frame clonotypes and omits some of them. The sample has 90,000 to 150,000 clones; roughly 82% are singletons. The sample was PBMCs. The receptors shown here come from a man aged 18 to 30 in good health and CMV-seronegative.

The chain joins TRBV30 to TRBJ2-3; 8 nucleotides agree with TRBD2. Per germline, CDR1 GTSNPN and CDR2 SVGIG (reference sequence). Losses at the gene ends were 6 bases for V and 2 bases for J; bases not matched to a gene: 16. CDR3 length equals 17 residues. CDR3 nucleotide sequence: TGTGCCTGTGTAATTGGCGGGAGGAGGGAGCACACAGATACGCAGTATTTT. Amino acid sequence: CACVIGGRREHTDTQYF.

CDR3 protein: CASSEQRGLTYEQYF. For the CDR3, the DNA is TGTGCCAGCTCCGAACAAAGAGGGTTAACCTACGAGCAGTACTTC. V and J are TRBV6-4 and TRBJ2-7; tentatively, D is TRBD2 (5 bases). CDR1 and CDR2 from the germline V gene are MRHNA and SNTAGT. V was shortened by 8 bases and J by 2 bases, with 19 bases between the two germline ends. The CDR3 spans 15 residues.

The chain uses TRBV2 and TRBJ2-7, with D unresolved. Germline CDR1 is SNHLY and CDR2 is FYNNEI. The CDR3 covers 15 residues. Trimming pared 3 bases from V and 2 bases from J, leaving 14 bases between. The CDR3 DNA is TGTGCCAGCAGTGATATCCTGTCTATCCCCTACGAGCAGTACTTC. Translation: CASSDILSIPYEQYF.

This rearrangement joins TRBV2 to TRBJ1-5, with a possible D match to TRBD1 (6 bases). Deletions cut 6 bases from V and 1 base from J, with 10 bases between. The CDR3 is made up of 14 amino acids. From germline, CDR1 is SNHLY and CDR2 FYNNEI. The CDR3 coding sequence is TGTGCCAGCAGCGGGGACACAAGCAATCAGCCCCAGCATTTT. Translation: CASSGDTSNQPQHF.

The V gene is TRBV5-1, the J gene TRBJ1-3, with TRBD1 as a possible D gene (6 bases). Trimming pared 4 bases from V and 4 bases from J, leaving 9 bases between. This CDR3 is 13 amino acids long. Germline CDR1 is SGHRS and CDR2 is YFSETQ. This chain's CDR3 is CASSMDRGNTIYF. The CDR3 nucleotides are TGCGCCAGCAGCATGGACAGAGGAAACACCATATATTTT.

The chain is built from TRBV5-8 and TRBJ2-3; TRBD2 matches 12 bases. The trim removed 4 bases at V and 4 bases at J, leaving 10 bases unmatched. The CDR3 has 17 residues. Per the germline V gene, CDR1 is SGHTS and CDR2 is YDEGEE. CDR3 bases: TGTGCCAGCAGCCCGGGACTAGCGGGCGGGTGGGCAGATACGCAGTATTTT. It translates to CASSPGLAGGWADTQYF.

The genes are TRBV27 and TRBJ2-3; the match to TRBD1 covers 9 bases. The germline gives CDR1 MNHEY, CDR2 SMNVEV (reference sequence). V shed 8 bases, J shed 2 bases, and the junction held 11 bases outside the gene matches. CDR3 size: 16 residues. The CDR3 DNA reads as TGTGCCAGCTGGGACCGGACAGGGGACCCCACAGATACGCAGTATTTT. This codes for CASWDRTGDPTDTQYF.

The gene calls are TRBV4-2 and TRBJ2-2, with 14 bases matching TRBD2. This CDR3 has 18 residues. Germline CDR1 reads LGHNA; CDR2 reads YNFKEQ. Trimming removed 0 bases from V and 6 bases from J; junction bases left unmatched: 6. The CDR3 region is CASSQEGLAGGVPGELFF. CDR3 sequence (DNA): TGTGCCAGCAGCCAAGAAGGACTAGCGGGAGGAGTACCCGGGGAGCTGTTTTTT.

The chain carries TRBV10-3 and TRBJ1-2, with 11 positions matching TRBD1. The V gene's germline CDR1 is ENHRY and CDR2 SYGVKD. Trimming at V came to 6 bases and at J to 4 bases, leaving 13 bases not matched to a gene. The CDR3 spans 17 residues. The CDR3 sequence is CAISPGPGQGDRYGYTF. CDR3 coding DNA: TGTGCCATCAGCCCGGGGCCGGGACAGGGGGACCGCTATGGCTACACCTTC.

The chain carries TRBV7-2 and TRBJ1-2, with D maybe TRBD1 (5 bases). The germline CDR1 and CDR2 sequences are SGHTA and FQGNSA. Between the trimmed V and J ends, which lost 4 bases and 1 base, there was a span of 19 bases. The CDR3 consists of 17 residues. CDR3 loop: CASSYARGPGFNYGYTF. The CDR3 bases are TGTGCCAGCAGCTACGCGAGAGGTCCAGGGTTTAACTATGGCTACACCTTC.

The chain combines TRBV7-8 with TRBJ1-1; D unresolved. Trimming shortened V by 1 base and J by 7 bases, and 10 bases separated the two germline ends. The CDR3 runs 13 residues. Germline V gives CDR1 SGHVS, CDR2 FQNEAQ. The CDR3 sequence: CASSLGAKNEAFF. CDR3 DNA: TGTGCCAGCAGCTTAGGGGCAAAAAATGAAGCTTTCTTT.

The gene calls are TRBV5-1 and TRBJ2-7; D gene uncertain. V was shortened by 0 bases and J by 0 bases, with 7 bases between the two germline ends. CDR3 length: 14 residues. The germline CDR1 and CDR2 sequences are SGHRS and YFSETQ. The CDR3 coding sequence is TGCGCCAGCAGCTTGGCCAGTTTCTCCTACGAGCAGTACTTC. This codes for CASSLASFSYEQYF.

The chain couples TRBV6-1 to TRBJ1-3; maybe TRBD1 (5 bases). CDR1 is MNHNS and CDR2 is SASEGT in the germline V gene. This CDR3 is built from 14 residues. V was clipped by 3 bases and J by 8 bases, with 14 bases between them. The DNA of the CDR3 is TGTGCCAGCAGTGAGTTGACAGCAGTAGACACCATATATTTT. The encoded protein is CASSELTAVDTIYF.

The chain uses TRBV29-1 and TRBJ1-4; D is possibly TRBD1 (5 bases). The germline V and J ends were trimmed by 3 bases and 8 bases, with 10 bases remaining between them. Germline V CDR1 and CDR2: SQVTM, ANQGSEA. This CDR3 has 12 residues. CDR3 sequence: CSVDGPGEKLFF. The CDR3 DNA follows: TGCAGCGTTGACGGTCCAGGGGAAAAACTGTTTTTT.

The V gene is TRBV4-2, the J gene TRBJ2-3; D is perhaps TRBD1 (5 bases). The CDR3 loop spans 15 amino acids. V lost 3 bases and J lost 1, with 11 bases in between. CDR1 is LGHNA and CDR2 is YNFKEQ in the germline V gene. This CDR3 reads CASSQQGEGTDTQYF. In DNA form, the CDR3 reads TGTGCCAGCAGCCAGCAGGGTGAGGGCACAGATACGCAGTATTTT.

This chain joins TRBV6-6 and TRBJ2-1, with a weak D call TRBD1 (5 bases). The germline V gene has CDR1 MNHNY and CDR2 SVGAGI (reference sequence). V dropped 2 bases and J dropped 9 bases, with 8 bases sitting between them. CDR3 length: 12 residues. This chain's CDR3 is CASSYRGPEQFF. In DNA, the CDR3 is TGTGCCAGCAGTTACAGGGGTCCTGAGCAGTTCTTC.

This rearrangement joins TRBV9 to TRBJ2-1; no clear D gene. CDR3 length: 12 residues. Germline values: CDR1 SGDLS, CDR2 YYNGEE. Trimming took off 0 bases at V and 9 bases at J, with 7 bases between the two ends. CDR3 residues: CASSVDHGEQFF. The DNA of the CDR3 is TGTGCCAGCAGCGTAGATCACGGTGAGCAGTTCTTC. The whole variable domain, remainder taken from reference TRBV9 and TRBJ2-1, is DSGVTQTPKHLITATGQRVTLRCSPRSGDLSVYWYQQSLDQGLQFLIQYYNGEERAKGNILERFSAQQFPDLHSELNLSSLELGDSALYFCASSVDHGEQFFGPGTRLTVL.

The chain carries TRBV5-1 and TRBJ2-5; possibly TRBD1 for D (6 bases). Looked up from germline, CDR1 is SGHRS and CDR2 is YFSETQ. The CDR3 covers 14 residues. V was trimmed by 0 bases and J by 7 bases, leaving 13 bases between them. CDR3 bases: TGCGCCAGCAGCTTGGGACAGGCGCCCGGGACCCAGTACTTC. Translating gives CASSLGQAPGTQYF.

As concerns this clone: One end of the junction varies from germline; a read error may be responsible. This chain connects TRBV30 to TRBJ2-5; 7 bases agree with TRBD2. Germline loops: CDR1 GTSNPN, CDR2 SVGIG (reference sequence). The CDR3 has 14 amino acids. Here the CDR3 reads CAWSLGLGREPQYF. CDR3 coding DNA: TGTGCCTGGAGTCTCGGACTAGGAAGAGAGCCCCAGTACTTC.

This clone was seen just once. CDR3 nucleotides: TGTGCCAGCAGCCGTAGCGGGGGGGCCAATGAGCAGTTCTTC. Encoded protein: CASSRSGGANEQFF. The chain links TRBV7-9 to TRBJ2-1, with 11 bases identical to TRBD2. The V segment lost 5 bases and the J segment 6 bases; nucleotides outside the gene matches: 3. Germline V CDR1 and CDR2: SEHNR, FQNEAQ (reference sequence). This CDR3 contains 14 residues.

This chain joins TRBV6-1 and TRBJ2-1; D remains unclear. CDR1 and CDR2 from the germline V gene are MNHNS and SASEGT. V was cut by 3 bases and J by 9 bases, with 12 bases left in between. The CDR3 has 13 residues. The CDR3 sequence is CASSEPLQLEQFF. The CDR3 bases are TGTGCCAGCAGTGAGCCATTACAGCTTGAGCAGTTCTTC.

The rearrangement joins TRBV5-6 to TRBJ1-2, with 8 bases aligning to TRBD1. CDR1 is SGHDT, CDR2 YYEEEE, per germline. The CDR3 has 15 residues. The J segment lost 6 bases and the V segment lost 0 bases, leaving 7 bases of the junction unmatched. This CDR3 is CASSLDGRGRHGYTF. Here the CDR3 DNA reads TGTGCCAGCAGCTTGGATGGCAGGGGGCGACATGGCTACACCTTC.

Points on this clone: This may be a read error: a much more frequent sequence differs by one nucleotide. The same CDR3 also results from other DNA sequences found in this sample. The chain employs TRBV6-4 and TRBJ2-1, with 10 nucleotides matching TRBD2. This CDR3 contains 15 residues. J was trimmed by 1 base and V by 3 bases; bases with no gene match: 0. Looked up from germline, CDR1 is MRHNA and CDR2 is SNTAGT. The CDR3 DNA is TGTGCCAGCAGTGAAGCGGGAGGGTCCTACAATGAGCAGTTCTTC. Translating gives CASSEAGGSYNEQFF.

The chain is built from TRBV6-5 and TRBJ1-1, with D perhaps TRBD1 (5 bases). This CDR3 comprises 13 residues. V was trimmed by 2 bases and J by 9 bases, leaving 13 bases between them. Germline CDR1 reads MNHEY; CDR2 reads SVGAGI. CDR3 sequence reads: CASSYPGTLKAFF. In DNA form, the CDR3 reads TGTGCCAGCAGTTACCCCGGGACTTTGAAAGCTTTCTTT.

This clone came up once. The CDR3 reads CASSYDRAFNEQFF. Written as DNA, the CDR3 is TGTGCCAGCAGTTACGACAGGGCTTTCAATGAGCAGTTCTTC. The chain recombines TRBV6-6 with TRBJ2-1; 7 bases are shared with TRBD1. Germline CDR1 MNHNY, CDR2 SVGAGI (reference sequence). The J segment lost 6 bases and the V segment lost 2 bases, leaving 4 bases of the junction unmatched. The CDR3 contains 14 residues.

The CDR3: CASSLVGGSGNTIYF. For the CDR3, the DNA is TGTGCCAGCAGCTTAGTAGGAGGGTCTGGAAACACCATATATTTT. J is TRBJ1-3 and V is TRBV7-9; D is ambiguous. Trimming pared 1 base from V and 1 base from J, leaving 8 bases between. The germline gives CDR1 SEHNR, CDR2 FQNEAQ (reference sequence). The CDR3 runs to 15 residues. The full variable domain, its missing parts supplied by reference TRBV7-9 and TRBJ1-3, is DTGVSQNPRHKITKRGQNVTFRCDPISEHNRLYWYRQTLGQGPEFLTYFQNEAQLEKSRLLSDRFSAERPKGSFSTLEIQRTEQGDSAMYLCASSLVGGSGNTIYFGEGSWLTVV.

The CDR3 loop is CASSFDGAPTEQYF. The CDR3 coding sequence is TGCGCCAGCAGCTTTGATGGAGCGCCAACCGAGCAGTACTTC. This chain uses TRBV5-1 with TRBJ2-7; D not certain. This CDR3 has 14 residues. Trimming took 2 bases from V and 6 from J, leaving 15 bases between them. Germline loops: CDR1 SGHRS, CDR2 YFSETQ. The entire variable domain, with the rest obtained from reference TRBV5-1 and TRBJ2-7, is as follows: KAGVTQTPRYLIKTRGQQVTLSCSPISGHRSVSWYQQTPGQGLQFLFEYFSETQRNKGNFPGRFSGRQFSNSRSEMNVSTLELGDSALYLCASSFDGAPTEQYFGPGTRLTVT.

The V call is TRBV5-1, the J call TRBJ2-1; D is perhaps TRBD2 (6 bases). V was trimmed by 5 bases and J by 3 bases, leaving 18 bases between them. Germline lookup yields CDR1 SGHRS and CDR2 YFSETQ. This CDR3 region has 16 residues. The chain's CDR3 is CASRNLEGGNYNEQFF. The CDR3 DNA reads TGCGCCAGCAGGAATCTAGAGGGAGGTAACTACAATGAGCAGTTCTTC.

V and J are TRBV11-2 and TRBJ2-7; 8 positions agree with TRBD2. The ends lost 5 bases at V and 0 bases at J; junction bases unmatched: 9. This CDR3 is built from 16 residues. Germline V gives CDR1 SGHAT, CDR2 FQNNGV. The CDR3 DNA reads TGTGCCAGCAGCCCGGGAGGGTGGCCCATCTCCTACGAGCAGTACTTC. Amino acid sequence: CASSPGGWPISYEQYF. The complete variable domain, with remaining parts taken from reference TRBV11-2 and TRBJ2-7, reads EAGVAQSPRYKIIEKRQSVAFWCNPISGHATLYWYQQILGQGPKLLIQFQNNGVVDDSQLPKDRFSAERLKGVDSTLKIQPAKLEDSAVYLCASSPGGWPISYEQYFGPGTRLTVT.

The chain has TRBV30 and TRBJ1-4; 11 bases map to TRBD1. Trimming cost V 1 base and J 5 bases; bases outside gene matches: 3. The CDR3 contains 15 residues. Germline V gene sequence: CDR1 GTSNPN, CDR2 SVGIG (reference sequence). This CDR3 reads CAWSAGQGGNEKLFF. Here the CDR3 DNA reads TGTGCCTGGAGTGCGGGACAGGGGGGGAATGAAAAACTGTTTTTT.

The chain's CDR3 is CASGSGLNTEAFF. CDR3 nucleotide sequence: TGTGCCAGCGGGTCAGGGCTGAACACTGAAGCTTTCTTT. The chain joins TRBV7-8 to TRBJ1-1; tentative D call: TRBD1 (5 bases). The CDR3 length is 13 residues. V lost 8 bases and J 0 bases, leaving 10 bases between the germline ends. Germline V gene lookup returns CDR1 SGHVS and CDR2 FQNEAQ.